Listed here is a single T cell receptor (beta chain). This specimen belongs to a study of PD-1 blockade in classical Hodgkin lymphoma. This CDR3 spans 14 amino acids. Trimming removed 6 bases from V and 0 bases from J, with 8 bases in between. Germline V gives CDR1 SNHLY, CDR2 FYNNEI. Time point in this sample: cycle 4 day 1 (C4D1), after six to seven weeks of nivolumab. No patient escaped relapse after autologous stem cell transplantation, and brentuximab vedotin exposure varied. Using immunoSEQ multiplex PCR, the repertoire was profiled, and TCRdb retains in-frame clones only, with some absent. Here the sample spans under 130,000 clones, around 90% being singletons.

Sequencing used peripheral blood mononuclear cells (PBMCs), obtained before the fourth cycle of nivolumab. The receptor was isolated from a human donor with classical Hodgkin lymphoma. The chain links TRBV2 to TRBJ1-4; D call uncertain. The CDR3 is CASRRLTTNEKLFF. CDR3 sequence (DNA): TGTGCCAGCAGGCGCCTAACAACTAATGAAAAACTGTTTTTT.